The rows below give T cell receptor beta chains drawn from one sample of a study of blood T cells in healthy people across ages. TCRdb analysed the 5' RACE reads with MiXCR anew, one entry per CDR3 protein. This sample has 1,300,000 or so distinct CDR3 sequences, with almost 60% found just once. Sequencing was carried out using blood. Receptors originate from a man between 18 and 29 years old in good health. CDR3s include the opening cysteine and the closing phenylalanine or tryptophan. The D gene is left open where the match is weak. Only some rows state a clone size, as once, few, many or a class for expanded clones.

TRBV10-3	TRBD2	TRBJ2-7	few	TGTGCCTCCGACAGCGGGAACTACGAGCAGTACTTC	CASDSGNYEQYF
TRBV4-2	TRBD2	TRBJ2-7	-	TGTGCCAGCAGCCCAACAGCGGGAGAGTCCTACGAGCAGTACTTC	CASSPTAGESYEQYF
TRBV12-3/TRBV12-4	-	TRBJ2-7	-	TGTGCCAACAGTTTCGAGGGGCTCGAGCAGTACTTC	CANSFEGLEQYF
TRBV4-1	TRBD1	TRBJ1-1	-	TGCGCCAGCAGCCAAAGAAGCCGGGACAGGGACACTGAAGCTTTCTTT	CASSQRSRDRDTEAFF
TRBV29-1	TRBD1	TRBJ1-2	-	TGCAGCGTCGAAAAGGGGGCGGATGGCTACACCTTC	CSVEKGADGYTF
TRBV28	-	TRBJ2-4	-	TGTGCCAGCAGTTTTTCGGAAGCCAAAAACATTCAGTACTTC	CASSFSEAKNIQYF
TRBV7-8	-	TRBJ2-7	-	TGTGCCAGCAGCTCAACGGACTCAACCTACGAGCAGTACTTC	CASSSTDSTYEQYF
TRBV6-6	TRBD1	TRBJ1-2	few	TGTGCCAGCAGTCCTACGGACAGGGCGGGCTATGGCTACACCTTC	CASSPTDRAGYGYTF
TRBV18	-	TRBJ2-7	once	TGTGCCAGCTCAACATATGTCGGCTCAAATTGGCACGAGCAGTACTTC	CASSTYVGSNWHEQYF
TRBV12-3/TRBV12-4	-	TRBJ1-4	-	TGTGCCAGCAGTTTAGGAGGGGTAGAGTGGGATGAAAAACTGTTTTTT	CASSLGGVEWDEKLFF
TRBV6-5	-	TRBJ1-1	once	TGTGCCAGCAAGGGGGGGCCAGGACTCAACACTGAAGCTTTCTTT	CASKGGPGLNTEAFF
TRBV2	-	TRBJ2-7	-	TGTGCCAGCAGTGAAGGGGGGAAGGGACGGAGAATCTACGAGCAGTACTTC	CASSEGGKGRRIYEQYF
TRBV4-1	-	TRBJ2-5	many	TGCGCCAGCAGCCAAAATACAGGGCAAGAGACCCAGTACTTC	CASSQNTGQETQYF
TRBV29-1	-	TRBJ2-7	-	TGCAGCGTTGGGTCGCGGGGAGGGGGCTACGAGCAGTACTTC	CSVGSRGGGYEQYF
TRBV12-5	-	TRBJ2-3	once	TGTGCTAGTGCCTACACAGATACACAGTATTTT	CASAYTDTQYF
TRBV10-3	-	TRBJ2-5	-	TGTGCCATCAGTGAGTCGAATAAGGTGGAGACCCAGTACTTC	CAISESNKVETQYF
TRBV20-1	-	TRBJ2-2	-	TGCAGTGCTAGGATACGGATCAAGAACACCGGGGAGCTGTTTTTT	CSARIRIKNTGELFF
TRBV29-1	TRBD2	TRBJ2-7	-	TGCAGCGCAATAGCGGGGCCGTTCTACGAGCAGTACTTC	CSAIAGPFYEQYF
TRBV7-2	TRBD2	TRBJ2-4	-	TGTGCCAGCAGCCCAAGTTTCTTAGGGACTAGCGGGAGGTTGAACATTCAGTACTTC	CASSPSFLGTSGRLNIQYF
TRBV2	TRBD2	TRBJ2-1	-	TGTGCCAGCACCACGGGACTAGTTTACAATGAGCAGTTCTTC	CASTTGLVYNEQFF
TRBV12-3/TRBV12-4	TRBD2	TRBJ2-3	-	TGTGCCAGCAGTCCCACAGCAGGGGTAGCGGGGGGGAGAGCAGATGCGCAGTATTTT	CASSPTAGVAGGRADAQYF
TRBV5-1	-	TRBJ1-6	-	TGCGCCAGCAGCTTGGAACAGGGCGTAGGTTCACCCCTCCACTTT	CASSLEQGVGSPLHF
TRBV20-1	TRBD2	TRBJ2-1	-	TGCAGTGCTAGAGGAGCGGGAGTCTCTTTCAATGAGCAGTTCTTC	CSARGAGVSFNEQFF
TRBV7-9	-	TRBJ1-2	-	TGTGCCAGCCGACTCCAGTCCAACTATGGCTACACCTTC	CASRLQSNYGYTF
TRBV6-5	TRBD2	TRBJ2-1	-	TGTGCCAGCAGTTACGGGACTAGCGGGCCGAGCTCCTACAATGAGCAGTTCTTC	CASSYGTSGPSSYNEQFF
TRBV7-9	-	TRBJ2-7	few	TGTGCCAGCGGGGGGACAAGATACGAGCAGTACTTC	CASGGTRYEQYF
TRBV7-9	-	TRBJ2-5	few	TGTGCCAGCAGCTTAGCGCAGGCGGTTCACGGGCAAGAGACCCAGTACTTC	CASSLAQAVHGQETQYF
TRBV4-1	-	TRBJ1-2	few	TGCGCCAGCAGCCAGGCTCAGTGGGTACCGGACTATGGCTACACCTTC	CASSQAQWVPDYGYTF
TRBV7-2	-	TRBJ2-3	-	TGTGTCAGCAGCCGTGCTAGCGTGTCAGATACGCAGTATTTT	CVSSRASVSDTQYF
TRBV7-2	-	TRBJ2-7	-	TGTGCCAGCACCTATCCGAGGAGGGGGCAACTCTACGAGCAGTACTTC	CASTYPRRGQLYEQYF
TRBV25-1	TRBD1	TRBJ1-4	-	TGTGCCAGCAGTGGTACAGGGGGCAGGGAAAAACTGTTTTTT	CASSGTGGREKLFF
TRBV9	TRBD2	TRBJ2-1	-	TGTGCCAGCAGCGTAGGTGGACTAGCGGGAGCCAATGAGCAGTTCTTC	CASSVGGLAGANEQFF
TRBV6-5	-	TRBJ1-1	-	TGTGCCAGCAGTTCAGGGCTCAAGGTAGCTTTCTTT	CASSSGLKVAFF
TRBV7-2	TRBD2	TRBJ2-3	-	TGTGCCAGCAGTACCGCGGGGGGACGCACAGATACGCAGTATTTT	CASSTAGGRTDTQYF
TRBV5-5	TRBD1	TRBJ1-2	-	TGTGCCAGCAGCTTTATTCAGGGGGTGAGAGGCTACACCTTC	CASSFIQGVRGYTF
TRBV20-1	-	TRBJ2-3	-	TGCAGTGCTTGGGTTTTTGGAGGGAGCACAGATACGCAGTATTTT	CSAWVFGGSTDTQYF
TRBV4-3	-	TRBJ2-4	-	TGCGCCAGCAGCCCGAGGATTTTTCTAGCCAAAAACATTCAGTACTTC	CASSPRIFLAKNIQYF
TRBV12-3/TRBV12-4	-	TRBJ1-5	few	TGTGCCAGCAGTTTACGGGGAATAGGCAATCAGCCCCAGCATTTT	CASSLRGIGNQPQHF
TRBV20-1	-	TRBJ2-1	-	TGCAGTGCACCGTCGGGCGGGTTACCCTACAATGAGCAGTTCTTC	CSAPSGGLPYNEQFF
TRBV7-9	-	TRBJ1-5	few	TGTGCCAGCAGCCTGCAGGGGCCTAATCAGCCCCAGCATTTT	CASSLQGPNQPQHF
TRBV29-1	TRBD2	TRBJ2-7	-	TGCAGCGTCAGACTAGCGGGAGGGCCGGGCTACGAGCAGTACTTC	CSVRLAGGPGYEQYF
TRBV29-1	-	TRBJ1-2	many	TGCAGCGTTGAAGCCCCGATCACACGCGGCTACACCTTC	CSVEAPITRGYTF
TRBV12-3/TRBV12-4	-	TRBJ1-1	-	TGTGCCAGCAGTTTCCCCAGGGGGAACACTGAAGCTTTCTTT	CASSFPRGNTEAFF
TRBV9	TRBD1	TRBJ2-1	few	TGTGCCAGCAGCGTCAGTGGGACAGGGTCCTACAATGAGCAGTTCTTC	CASSVSGTGSYNEQFF
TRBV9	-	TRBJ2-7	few	TGTGCCAGCAGCGCCGACCGTGGTTCGAACGAGCAGTACTTC	CASSADRGSNEQYF
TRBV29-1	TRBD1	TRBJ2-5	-	TGCAGCGTTGAAGATACAGGGGCGGGAGAGACCCAGTACTTC	CSVEDTGAGETQYF
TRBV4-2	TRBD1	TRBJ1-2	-	TGTGCCAGCAGCCAAGCGAAGGGGGCTGGCTATGGCTACACCTTC	CASSQAKGAGYGYTF
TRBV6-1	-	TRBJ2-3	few	TGTGCCAGCAGTGGCAGGGCAGATACGCAGTATTTT	CASSGRADTQYF
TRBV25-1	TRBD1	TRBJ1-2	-	TGTGCCAGCAGTGAGGACCGGACAGGGGCCTATGGCTACACCTTC	CASSEDRTGAYGYTF
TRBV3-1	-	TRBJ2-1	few	TGTGCCAGCAGCGCCGAAGCCTACAATGAGCAGTTCTTC	CASSAEAYNEQFF
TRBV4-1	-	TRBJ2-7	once	TGCGCCAGCAGCCAGGAGGGACAGCCCCTTGGGCAGTACTTC	CASSQEGQPLGQYF